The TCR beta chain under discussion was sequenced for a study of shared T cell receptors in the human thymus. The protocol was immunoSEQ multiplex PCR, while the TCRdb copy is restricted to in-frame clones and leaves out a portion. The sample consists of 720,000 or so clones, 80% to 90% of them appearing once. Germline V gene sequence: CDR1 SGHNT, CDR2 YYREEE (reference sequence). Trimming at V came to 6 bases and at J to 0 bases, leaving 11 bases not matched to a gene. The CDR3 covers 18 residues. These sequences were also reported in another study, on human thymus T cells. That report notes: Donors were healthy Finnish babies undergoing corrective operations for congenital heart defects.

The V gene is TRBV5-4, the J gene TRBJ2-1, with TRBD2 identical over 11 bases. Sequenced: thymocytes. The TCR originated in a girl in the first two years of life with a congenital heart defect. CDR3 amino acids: CASTLRLAGISSYNEQFF. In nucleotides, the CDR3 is TGTGCCAGCACCCTAAGACTAGCGGGGATTAGCTCCTACAATGAGCAGTTCTTC.